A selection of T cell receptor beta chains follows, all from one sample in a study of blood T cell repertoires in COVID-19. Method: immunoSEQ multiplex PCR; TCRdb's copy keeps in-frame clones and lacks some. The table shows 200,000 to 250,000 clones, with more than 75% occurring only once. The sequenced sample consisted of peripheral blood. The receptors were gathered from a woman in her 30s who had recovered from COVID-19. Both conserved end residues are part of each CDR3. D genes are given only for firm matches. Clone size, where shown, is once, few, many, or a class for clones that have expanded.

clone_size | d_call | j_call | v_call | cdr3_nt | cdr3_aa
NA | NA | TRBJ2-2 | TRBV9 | TGTGCCAGCAGCGTAGGATGGACAGCTAACACCGGGGAGCTGTTTTTT | CASSVGWTANTGELFF
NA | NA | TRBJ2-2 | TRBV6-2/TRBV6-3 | TGTGCCAGCAGTTACTACAGGCCTCCGAACACCGGGGAGCTGTTTTTT | CASSYYRPPNTGELFF
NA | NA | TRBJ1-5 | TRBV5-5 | TGTGCCAGCACCCTTGCGGGGGGGGATCAGCCCCAGCATTTT | CASTLAGGDQPQHF
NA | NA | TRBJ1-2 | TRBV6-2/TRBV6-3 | TGTGCCAGCAGTTCGCGCCTCAGGACAGATGGCTACACCTTC | CASSSRLRTDGYTF
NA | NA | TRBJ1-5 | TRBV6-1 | TGTGCCAGCAGTGAGACAGGATTAAATCAGCCCCAGCATTTT | CASSETGLNQPQHF
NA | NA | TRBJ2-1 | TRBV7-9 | TGTGCCAGCAGCCAGGGGACCAACAATGAGCAGTTCTTC | CASSQGTNNEQFF
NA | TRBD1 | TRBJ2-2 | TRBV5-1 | TGCGCCAGCAGCTTGGGCCCGGGACAGGGGGACACCGGGGAGCTGTTTTTT | CASSLGPGQGDTGELFF
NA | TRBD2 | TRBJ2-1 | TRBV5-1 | TGCGCCAGCAGCGGGCGGGGGGTCAATGAGCAGTTCTTC | CASSGRGVNEQFF
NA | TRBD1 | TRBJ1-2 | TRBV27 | TGTGCCAGCAGTTTAAATTGGAGGGGACAGGGCCCATATGGCTACACCTTC | CASSLNWRGQGPYGYTF
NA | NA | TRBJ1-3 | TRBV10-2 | TGCGCCAGCACTCCCGGAAACACCATATATTTT | CASTPGNTIYF
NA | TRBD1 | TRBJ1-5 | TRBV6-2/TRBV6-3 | TGTGCCAGCAGTTTCCTTTGGGGGACAGGGAGCAATCAGCCCCAGCATTTT | CASSFLWGTGSNQPQHF
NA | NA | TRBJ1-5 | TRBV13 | TGTGCCAGCAGCGCTCAAGGGGCAGATGGCAATCAGCCCCAGCATTTT | CASSAQGADGNQPQHF
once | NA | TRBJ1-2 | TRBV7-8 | TGTGCCAGCAGCCCAGCCAGGGGAGTCTATGGCTACACCTTC | CASSPARGVYGYTF
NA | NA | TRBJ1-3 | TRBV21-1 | TGTGCCAGCAGCCCCCTGGGCCAAGACGACTCTGGAAACACCATATATTTT | CASSPLGQDDSGNTIYF
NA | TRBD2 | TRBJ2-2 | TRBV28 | TGTGCCAGCAGTTTTTGGCGGGGGGGCACCGGGGAGCTGTTTTTT | CASSFWRGGTGELFF
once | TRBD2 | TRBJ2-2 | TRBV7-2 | TGTGCCAGCAGCTTAAACGGCGGGGGGGCGACCGGGGAGCTGTTTTTT | CASSLNGGGATGELFF
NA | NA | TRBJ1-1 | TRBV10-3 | TGTGCCATCAGTTCACAGGTCATGAACACTGAAGCTTTCTTT | CAISSQVMNTEAFF
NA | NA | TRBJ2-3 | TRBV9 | TGTGCCAGCAGCGTAGGTGGCGGTAGCACAGATACGCAGTATTTT | CASSVGGGSTDTQYF
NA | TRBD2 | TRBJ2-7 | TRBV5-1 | TGCGCCAGCAGCTTGGCCTGGACTAGCGGTATCTCCTACGAGCAGTACTTC | CASSLAWTSGISYEQYF
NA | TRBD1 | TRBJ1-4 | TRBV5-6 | TGTGCCAGCAGCTTCGATGGACAGGGCGAAAAACTGTTTTTT | CASSFDGQGEKLFF
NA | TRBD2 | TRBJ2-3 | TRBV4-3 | TGCGCCAGCAGCCAAGATAGAGCGGGGCCCACAGATACGCAGTATTTT | CASSQDRAGPTDTQYF
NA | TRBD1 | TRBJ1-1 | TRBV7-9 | TGTGCCAGCAGCGAGGGACAGTTGAACACTGAAGCTTTCTTT | CASSEGQLNTEAFF
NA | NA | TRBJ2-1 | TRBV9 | TGTGCCAGCAGCGTTACGGCGGGGCGGGGACACAATGAGCAGTTCTTC | CASSVTAGRGHNEQFF
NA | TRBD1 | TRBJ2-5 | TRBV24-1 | TGTGCCACCAGTGATTTGAGGGACAGGGGAGGAGAGACCCAGTACTTC | CATSDLRDRGGETQYF
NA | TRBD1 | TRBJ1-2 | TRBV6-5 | TGTGCCAGCAGTCCCGGACAGGGAGGGTATGGCTACACCTTC | CASSPGQGGYGYTF
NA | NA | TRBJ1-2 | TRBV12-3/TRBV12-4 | TGTGCCAGCAGTTCGGACAGCTTCTATGGCTACACCTTC | CASSSDSFYGYTF
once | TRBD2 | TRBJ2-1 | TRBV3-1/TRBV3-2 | TGTGCCAGCCTATATAGCGGGGGGGCCCATGAGCAGTTCTTC | CASLYSGGAHEQFF
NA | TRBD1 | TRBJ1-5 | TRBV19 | TGTGCCAGTAGCACGGGACAGGGAGCGCCCCAGCATTTT | CASSTGQGAPQHF
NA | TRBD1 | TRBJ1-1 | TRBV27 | TGTGCCAGCAGTTTATCCGGGACAGGGTACGCTGAAGCTTTCTTT | CASSLSGTGYAEAFF
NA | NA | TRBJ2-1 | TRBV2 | TGTGCCAGCAGGACCCCTACTGGCGCGGGGCGTCCCAGCTACAATGAGCAGTTCTTC | CASRTPTGAGRPSYNEQFF
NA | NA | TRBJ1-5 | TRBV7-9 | TGTGCCAGCAGCTTACAGACAGGTGATCAGCCCCAGCATTTT | CASSLQTGDQPQHF
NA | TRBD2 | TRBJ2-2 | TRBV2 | TGTGCCAGCAAAAGCGGGGTAACCATCACCGGGGAGCTGTTTTTT | CASKSGVTITGELFF
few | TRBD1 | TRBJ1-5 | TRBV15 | TGTGCCACCAGCTACCCCGGGACAGGGTATCAGCCCCAGCATTTT | CATSYPGTGYQPQHF
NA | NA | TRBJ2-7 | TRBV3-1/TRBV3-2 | TGTGCCAGCAGCCAAGACCCCACTAGTTCCTACGAGCAGTACTTC | CASSQDPTSSYEQYF
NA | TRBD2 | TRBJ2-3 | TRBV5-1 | TGCGCCAGCACCATGGAAGGTACTAGCGGGGTTTCTAGCACAGATACGCAGTATTTT | CASTMEGTSGVSSTDTQYF
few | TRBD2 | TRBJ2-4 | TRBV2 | TGTGCCAGCAGTGAATCGGGGAGGGACATTCAGTACTTC | CASSESGRDIQYF
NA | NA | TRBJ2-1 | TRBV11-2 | TGTGCCAGCAGCTTAGATGTGGGGAGTGAGCAGTTCTTC | CASSLDVGSEQFF
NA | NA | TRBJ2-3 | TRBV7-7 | TGTGCCAGCAGCTTAGATACAGGACAGGATACGCAGTATTTT | CASSLDTGQDTQYF
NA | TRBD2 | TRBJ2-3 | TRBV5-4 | TGTGCCAGCAGCAGACGGACTAGCTTAACAGATACGCAGTATTTT | CASSRRTSLTDTQYF
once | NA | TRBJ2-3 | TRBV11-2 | TGTGCCAGCAGCTTAGAGCAACTAGAATTGGGAGATACGCAGTATTTT | CASSLEQLELGDTQYF
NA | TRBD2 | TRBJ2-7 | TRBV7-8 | TGTGCCAGCAGCTTAGAGGGGACTACAATAAGCGAGCAGTACTTC | CASSLEGTTISEQYF
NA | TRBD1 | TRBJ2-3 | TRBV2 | TGTGCCAGCAGTGCTGGACAGGGGAGCACAGATACGCAGTATTTT | CASSAGQGSTDTQYF